The 11 T cell receptor beta chains in this list originate from one sample, sequenced in a study of cytotoxic CD8 clonotypes in ibrutinib-treated CLL. TCRdb's copy holds only in-frame clones and misses some; the assay was immunoSEQ multiplex PCR. The sample has approximately 280,000 clones, less than 85% seen once; the top ten hold approximately 5.1%. The sequencing used PBMCs, collected at disease progression, from a patient treated with ibrutinib. These receptors were obtained from a human donor with chronic lymphocytic leukemia.

This clone appeared once. V is TRBV29-1 and J is TRBJ2-6, with 7 nucleotides matching TRBD1. CDR1 SQVTM and CDR2 ANQGSEA come from the germline V gene. This CDR3 has 17 amino acids. V gave up 6 bases and J gave up 0 bases; unmatched junction bases: 11. The CDR3 reads CSVPTRDRPSGANVLTF. The CDR3 DNA reads TGCAGCGTCCCGACCCGGGACAGACCCTCTGGGGCCAACGTCCTGACTTTC.

The rearrangement joins TRBV6-1 to TRBJ1-3; perhaps TRBD1 as D (6 bases). V lost 5 bases, J lost 4 bases, and 12 bases lay in between. Germline CDR1 is MNHNS and CDR2 is SASEGT. This CDR3 region has 14 residues. The CDR3 here is CASSSYRAGNTIYF. The CDR3 DNA reads TGTGCCAGCAGTTCCTACAGGGCCGGAAACACCATATATTTT.

The chain is built from TRBV25-1 and TRBJ2-1; D unclear. Germline V gives CDR1 MGHDK, CDR2 SYGVNS. This CDR3 has 15 residues. Trimming shortened V by 3 bases and J by 4 bases, and 13 bases separated the two germline ends. CDR3 nucleotide sequence: TGTGCCAGCAGTGACCCCTTTCTAGGGTACAATGAGCAGTTCTTC. Its translation is CASSDPFLGYNEQFF. The full variable domain, with the rest looked up from reference TRBV25-1 and TRBJ2-1, is EADIYQTPRYLVIGTGKKITLECSQTMGHDKMYWYQQDPGMELHLIHYSYGVNSTEKGDLSSESTVSRIRTEHFPLTLESARPSHTSQYLCASSDPFLGYNEQFFGPGTRLTVL.

This chain links TRBV7-9 with TRBJ2-7; weak D call: TRBD1 (5 bases). The length of the CDR3 is 14 residues. Germline CDR1 SEHNR, CDR2 FQNEAQ (reference sequence). The V gene lost 1 base and the J gene lost 3 bases, with 10 bases spanning the gap. The CDR3 DNA follows: TGTGCCAGCAGCTTAGACTCAGGGATCTACGAGCAGTACTTC. Translated: CASSLDSGIYEQYF.

The V gene is TRBV29-1, the J gene TRBJ1-4, with a possible D match to TRBD1 (5 bases). Trimming took 7 bases from V and 3 from J, leaving 9 bases between them. Germline loops: CDR1 SQVTM, CDR2 ANQGSEA. The CDR3 length is 12 residues. CDR3 loop: CSGGTANEKLFF. DNA for the CDR3: TGCAGCGGGGGGACGGCTAATGAAAAACTGTTTTTT.

This sequence joins TRBV2 and TRBJ2-7, with D unresolved. The CDR3 is 12 amino acids. Trimming cost V 3 bases and J 5 bases, with 8 bases left between them. CDR1 SNHLY and CDR2 FYNNEI come from the germline V gene. This chain's CDR3 is CASSEFTNEQYF. In nucleotides, the CDR3 is TGTGCCAGCAGTGAGTTTACTAACGAGCAGTACTTC. Full variable domain (rest looked up from reference TRBV2 and TRBJ2-7): EPEVTQTPSHQVTQMGQEVILRCVPISNHLYFYWYRQILGQKVEFLVSFYNNEISEKSEIFDDQFSVERPDGSNFTLKIRSTKLEDSAMYFCASSEFTNEQYFGPGTRLTVT.

This clone has more than one count but fewer than ten. The V and J genes are TRBV10-3 and TRBJ2-7, with D unclear. The CDR3 runs 14 residues. Per the germline V gene, CDR1 is ENHRY and CDR2 is SYGVKD. Trimming shortened V by 3 bases and J by 0 bases, and 9 bases separated the two germline ends. The CDR3 sequence: CAISDSLSSYEQYF. In DNA, the CDR3 is TGTGCCATCAGTGACAGCCTCAGCTCCTACGAGCAGTACTTC.

J is TRBJ2-7 and V is TRBV28; possible D gene TRBD2, 6 bases. The CDR3 is 15 residues long. V dropped 7 bases and J dropped 1 base, with 17 bases sitting between them. Germline V gives CDR1 MDHEN, CDR2 SYDVKM. The CDR3 DNA reads as TGTGCCAGCAAATCCGGGACTGGAACTTCCTACGAGCAGTACTTC. Translating gives CASKSGTGTSYEQYF.

V gene TRBV29-1 combines with J gene TRBJ2-3; 8 positions agree with TRBD2. This CDR3 is 17 amino acids long. The germline V gene encodes CDR1 SQVTM and CDR2 ANQGSEA. With V trimmed by 5 bases and J by 1 base, 14 bases remained unmatched. In DNA, the CDR3 is TGCAGCGTTAGATCTGCCCTTTTGCGGGAGGGCACAGATACGCAGTATTTT. Encoded protein: CSVRSALLREGTDTQYF.

This chain uses TRBV7-9 with TRBJ1-2; TRBD1 matches 9 bases. The J segment lost 4 bases and the V segment lost 5 bases, leaving 2 bases of the junction unmatched. In germline, CDR1 is SEHNR, CDR2 FQNEAQ (reference sequence). The CDR3 length is 13 residues. CDR3 protein: CASSTGGGYGYTF. In DNA, the CDR3 is TGTGCCAGCAGCACAGGGGGCGGCTATGGCTACACCTTC.

This clone was observed a single time. This chain connects TRBV7-3 to TRBJ2-2; perhaps D is TRBD1 or TRBD2 (5 bases each). Germline CDR1 is SGHTA and CDR2 is FQGTGA. The CDR3 is 16 amino acids. V was trimmed by 5 bases and J by 0 bases, leaving 13 bases between them. This chain's CDR3 is CASSPARGPNTGELFF. CDR3 in DNA: TGTGCCAGCAGCCCGGCGAGGGGACCGAACACCGGGGAGCTGTTTTTT.